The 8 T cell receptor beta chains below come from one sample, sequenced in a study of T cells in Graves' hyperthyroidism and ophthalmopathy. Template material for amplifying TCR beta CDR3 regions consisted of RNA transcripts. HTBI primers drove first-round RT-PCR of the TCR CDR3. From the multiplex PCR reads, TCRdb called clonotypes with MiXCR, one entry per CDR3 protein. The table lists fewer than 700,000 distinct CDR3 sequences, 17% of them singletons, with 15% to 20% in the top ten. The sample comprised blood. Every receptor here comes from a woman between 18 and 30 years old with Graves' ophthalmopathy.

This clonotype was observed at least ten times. CDR3 nucleotide sequence: TGTGCCAGCAGTAGCGGGAGCACAGATACGCAGTATTTT. Amino acid sequence: CASSSGSTDTQYF. The rearrangement uses TRBV6-4 and TRBJ2-3; perhaps TRBD2 as D (6 bases). The CDR3 covers 13 residues. V was trimmed by 5 bases and J by 0 bases, leaving 6 bases between them. Germline assignment: CDR1 MRHNA and CDR2 SNTAGT.

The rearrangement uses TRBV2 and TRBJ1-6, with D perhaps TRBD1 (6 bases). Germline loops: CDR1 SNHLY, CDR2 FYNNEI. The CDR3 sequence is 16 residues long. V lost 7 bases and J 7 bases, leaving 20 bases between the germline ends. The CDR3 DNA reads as TGTGCCAGCACACCAGGGGTAGGTTTCGAGAATTCACCCCTCCACTTT. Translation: CASTPGVGFENSPLHF.

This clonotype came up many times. CDR3 bases: TGTGCTAGTGGTTTAGGAGGGGGCCCTCAAGAGACCCAGTACTTC. Protein sequence: CASGLGGGPQETQYF. The chain is built from TRBV12-5 and TRBJ2-5; weak D call: TRBD1 (7 bases). Germline assignment: CDR1 LGHNT and CDR2 FRNRAP. The CDR3 length is 15 residues. Trimming took 3 bases from V and 2 from J, leaving 13 bases between them.

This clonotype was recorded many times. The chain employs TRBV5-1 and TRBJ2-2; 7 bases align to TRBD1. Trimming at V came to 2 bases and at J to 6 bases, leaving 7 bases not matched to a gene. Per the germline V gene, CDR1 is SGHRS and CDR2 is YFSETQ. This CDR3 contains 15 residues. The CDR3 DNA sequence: TGCGCCAGCAGCTTACAGACAGGGAATTCCGGGGAGCTGTTTTTT. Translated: CASSLQTGNSGELFF.

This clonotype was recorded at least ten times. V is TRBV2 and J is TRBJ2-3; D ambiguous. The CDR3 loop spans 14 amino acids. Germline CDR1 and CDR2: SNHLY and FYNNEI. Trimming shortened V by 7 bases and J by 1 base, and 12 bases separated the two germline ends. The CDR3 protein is CASKPAGGTDTQYF. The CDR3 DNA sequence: TGTGCCAGCAAGCCGGCCGGCGGCACAGATACGCAGTATTTT.

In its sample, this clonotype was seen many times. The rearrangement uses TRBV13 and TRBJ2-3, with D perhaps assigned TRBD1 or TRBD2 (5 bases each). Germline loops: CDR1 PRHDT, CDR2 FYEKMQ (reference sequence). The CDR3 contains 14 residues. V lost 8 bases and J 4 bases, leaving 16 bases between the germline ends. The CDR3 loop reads CASGGLVTADTQYF. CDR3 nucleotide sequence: TGTGCCAGCGGGGGTCTGGTTACGGCAGATACGCAGTATTTT.

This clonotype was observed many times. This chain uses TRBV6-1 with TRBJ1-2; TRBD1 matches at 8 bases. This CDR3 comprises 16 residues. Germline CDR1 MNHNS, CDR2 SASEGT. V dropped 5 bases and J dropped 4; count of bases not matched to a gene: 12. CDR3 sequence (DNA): TGTGCCAGCAGTCCCGGACAGGGTCTCAAACCCTATGGCTACACCTTC. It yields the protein CASSPGQGLKPYGYTF.

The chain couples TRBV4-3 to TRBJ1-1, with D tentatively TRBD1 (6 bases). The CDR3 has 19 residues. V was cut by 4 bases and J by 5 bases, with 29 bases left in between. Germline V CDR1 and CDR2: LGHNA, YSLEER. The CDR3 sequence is CASSPTPLRGEQGWTEAFF. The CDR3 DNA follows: TGCGCCAGCAGCCCCACACCACTACGGGGCGAACAGGGATGGACTGAAGCTTTCTTT.